A selection of T cell receptor beta chains follows, all from one sample in a study of control samples from healthy donors and cancer patients. Sequencing used immunoSEQ multiplex PCR; TCRdb keeps in-frame clones, though not all of them. The table records around 120,000 clones, around 86% of them present only once. Sequencing used blood. These receptors were collected from a man aged 35 to 55 in good health. Each CDR3 is given with its conserved first and last residue. A D gene is named only where the DNA matches it firmly. Some rows have no size entry. The others give once, few or many, or a class for an expanded clone.

clone size,J gene,V gene,D gene,CDR3 DNA,CDR3 protein
.,TRBJ2-1,TRBV7-6,.,TGTGCCAGCACCCTAGGGGGGTCCTACAATGAGCAGTTCTTC,CASTLGGSYNEQFF
.,TRBJ2-1,TRBV4-3,.,TGCGCCAGCAGCCCCCGCCCCTACAGGGCTAACTACAATGAGCAGTTCTTC,CASSPRPYRANYNEQFF
.,TRBJ2-3,TRBV6-6,TRBD2,TGTGCCAGCAGAGCCGGGACTAGCGGGCCCTCTGCCGCGCAGTATTTT,CASRAGTSGPSAAQYF
once,TRBJ1-6,TRBV19,.,TGTGCCAGTAGTATAATTCCAGGGGAAGGAAATTCACCCCTCCACTTT,CASSIIPGEGNSPLHF
.,TRBJ2-1,TRBV5-1,.,TGCGCCAGCAGCTCCCACCGGACAGCCTACAATGAGCAGTTCTTC,CASSSHRTAYNEQFF
.,TRBJ1-3,TRBV7-2,.,TGTGCCAGCAGTACCGGGGACTCTGGAAACACCATATATTTT,CASSTGDSGNTIYF
few,TRBJ2-7,TRBV24-1,TRBD1,TGTGCCACCAGTGATGGGCAGGGGGCGCGGGAGCAGTACTTC,CATSDGQGAREQYF
.,TRBJ1-6,TRBV6-1,.,TGTGCCAGCAGTGCCCAAATGATGGTGGGGGAAGATAGTTATAATTCACCCCTCCACTTT,CASSAQMMVGEDSYNSPLHF
.,TRBJ2-7,TRBV10-3,.,TGTGCCATCAGTGCGGCCAGCGGCGCAGGGGAGCAGTACTTC,CAISAASGAGEQYF
.,TRBJ1-1,TRBV25-1,TRBD1,TGTGCCAGCAGCGATGGACAGGTAGCGAACACTGAAGCTTTCTTT,CASSDGQVANTEAFF
.,TRBJ1-3,TRBV6-5,TRBD1,TGTGCCAGCAGTTACTCGACAGGGGGGAACACCATATATTTT,CASSYSTGGNTIYF
.,TRBJ1-3,TRBV10-2,.,TGCGCCAGCAGTGACGGGGTTACTGGAAACACCATATATTTT,CASSDGVTGNTIYF
.,TRBJ1-2,TRBV19,TRBD1,TGTGCCAGTAATTGGGGACAGCCCCTCTATGGCTACACCTTC,CASNWGQPLYGYTF
.,TRBJ1-2,TRBV29-1,TRBD1,TGCAGCGTCGGGGACAGGGGCCTCTATGGCTACACCTTC,CSVGDRGLYGYTF
.,TRBJ2-1,TRBV5-1,.,TGCGCCAGCAGCTTGGGTTATGGGCGGGGCGACAATGAGCAGTTCTTC,CASSLGYGRGDNEQFF
.,TRBJ1-2,TRBV9,.,TGTGCCAGCAGCTCAACCTGGACTCGCCGTCACTATGGCTACACCTTC,CASSSTWTRRHYGYTF
few,TRBJ1-2,TRBV12-3/TRBV12-4,.,TGTGCCAGCAGTTTCGGGGCGGGGGATGGCTACACCTTC,CASSFGAGDGYTF
few,TRBJ1-3,TRBV25-1,.,TGTGCCAGCAGTGCCGGTACTTCTGGAAACACCATATATTTT,CASSAGTSGNTIYF
.,TRBJ2-7,TRBV2,.,TGTGCCAGCAGTGGAGGGGCGAAATCCTACGAGCAGTACTTC,CASSGGAKSYEQYF
few,TRBJ2-3,TRBV5-5,TRBD2,TGTGCCAGTGGGACTAGCGGCACAGATACGCAGTATTTT,CASGTSGTDTQYF
.,TRBJ1-5,TRBV7-9,.,TGTGCCAGCAGCTTAGGGGTGGGTCGAGAGGTGCAGCCCCAGCATTTT,CASSLGVGREVQPQHF
.,TRBJ2-7,TRBV29-1,.,TGCAGCGCGGAGACCACACCTCTCGAGCAGTACTTC,CSAETTPLEQYF
.,TRBJ2-7,TRBV30,.,TGTGCCTGTACAAGGACGGGGTTCGAGCAGTACTTC,CACTRTGFEQYF